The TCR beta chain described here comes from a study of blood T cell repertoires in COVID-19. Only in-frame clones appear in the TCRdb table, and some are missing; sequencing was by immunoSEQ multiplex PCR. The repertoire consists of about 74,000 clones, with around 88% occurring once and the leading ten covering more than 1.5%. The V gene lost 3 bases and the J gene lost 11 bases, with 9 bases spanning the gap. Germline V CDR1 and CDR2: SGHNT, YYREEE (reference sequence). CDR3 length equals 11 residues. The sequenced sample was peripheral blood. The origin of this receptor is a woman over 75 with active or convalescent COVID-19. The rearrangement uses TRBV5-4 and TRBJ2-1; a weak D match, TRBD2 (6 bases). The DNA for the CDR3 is TGTGCCAGCAGCTCGGGGGAAAAGCAGTTCTTC. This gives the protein CASSSGEKQFF.